The present T cell receptor beta chain was sequenced within a study of shared clonotypes between healthy human individuals. Study-level information: Participating donors consisted of a couple of women and a few men aged 18 to 49. Overall study results and limits: Since donors were few, the genetic and exposure-history diversity represented was limited. Compared with clonotypes that all four donors shared, non-shared clonotypes had lower generation probabilities.

Of note for this clone: The antigen is not known.

Under the authors' procedure: For the immunoSEQ data, sequences were junction-only without quality scores, so filtering differed. The protocol was immunoSEQ multiplex PCR, while the TCRdb copy is restricted to in-frame clones and leaves out a portion. V, J and clone size reflect that table, while D and trimming were determined from the DNA. There are millions of clones in the sample; more than 90% occur only once, and about 0.13% lies in the top ten. This sequence was found in a man aged 18 to 29 in good health. The material sequenced was naive CD4+ T cells sorted from blood. Subset specified: CD45RA+ positively selected.

The CDR3: CASSQGGVGEQYF. The CDR3 coding sequence is TGCGCCAGCAGCCAAGGTGGGGTCGGCGAGCAGTACTTC. V gene TRBV4-3 combines with J gene TRBJ2-7; no clear D. The CDR3 runs 13 residues. V was shortened by 1 base and J by 6 bases, with 10 bases between the two germline ends. Germline values: CDR1 LGHNA, CDR2 YSLEER.